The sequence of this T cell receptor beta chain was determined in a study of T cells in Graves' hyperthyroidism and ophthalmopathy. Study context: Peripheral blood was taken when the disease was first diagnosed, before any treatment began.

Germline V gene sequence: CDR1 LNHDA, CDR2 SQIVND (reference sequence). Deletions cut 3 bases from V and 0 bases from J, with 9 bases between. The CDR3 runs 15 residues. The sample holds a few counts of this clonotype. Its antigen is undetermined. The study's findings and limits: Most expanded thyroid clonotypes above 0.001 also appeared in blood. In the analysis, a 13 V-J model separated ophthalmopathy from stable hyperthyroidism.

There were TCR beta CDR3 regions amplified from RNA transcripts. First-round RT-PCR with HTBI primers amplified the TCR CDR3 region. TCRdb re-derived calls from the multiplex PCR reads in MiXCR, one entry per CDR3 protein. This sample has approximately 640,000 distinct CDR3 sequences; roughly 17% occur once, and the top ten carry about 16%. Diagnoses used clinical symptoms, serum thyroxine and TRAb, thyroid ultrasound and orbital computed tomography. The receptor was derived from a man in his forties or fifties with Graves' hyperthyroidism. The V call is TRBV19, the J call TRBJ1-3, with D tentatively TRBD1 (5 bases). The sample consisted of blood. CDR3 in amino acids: CASSITDSSGNTIYF. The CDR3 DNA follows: TGTGCCAGTAGTATTACAGACAGCTCTGGAAACACCATATATTTT.